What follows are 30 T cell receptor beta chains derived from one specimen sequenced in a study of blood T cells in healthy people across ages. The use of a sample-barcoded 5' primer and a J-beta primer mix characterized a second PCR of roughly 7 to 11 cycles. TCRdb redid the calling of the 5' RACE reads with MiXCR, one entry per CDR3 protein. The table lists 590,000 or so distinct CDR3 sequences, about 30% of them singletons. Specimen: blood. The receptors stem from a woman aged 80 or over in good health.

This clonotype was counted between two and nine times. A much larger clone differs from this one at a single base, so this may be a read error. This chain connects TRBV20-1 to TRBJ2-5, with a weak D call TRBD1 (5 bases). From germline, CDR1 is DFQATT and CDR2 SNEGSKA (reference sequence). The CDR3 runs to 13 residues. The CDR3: CSATERGQEAQYF. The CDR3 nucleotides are TGCAGTGCTACGGAAAGGGGCCAAGAGGCCCAGTACTTC.

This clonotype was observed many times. Here the CDR3 DNA reads TGCAGTGCTAGAGAGCCGGGGGAAATCTATGGCTACACCTTC. Protein product: CSAREPGEIYGYTF. J is TRBJ1-2 and V is TRBV20-1; possibly TRBD1 for D (5 bases). CDR1 DFQATT and CDR2 SNEGSKA come from the germline V gene (reference sequence). The CDR3 is 14 amino acids. V was clipped by 0 bases and J by 4 bases, with 12 bases between them.

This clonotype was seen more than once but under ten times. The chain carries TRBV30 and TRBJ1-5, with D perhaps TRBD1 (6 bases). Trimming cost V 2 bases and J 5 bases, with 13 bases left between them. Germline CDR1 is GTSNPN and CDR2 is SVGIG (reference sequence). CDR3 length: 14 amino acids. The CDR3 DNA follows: TGTGCCTGGAGTTTTCACAGGGCCGATCAGCCCCAGCATTTT. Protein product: CAWSFHRADQPQHF.

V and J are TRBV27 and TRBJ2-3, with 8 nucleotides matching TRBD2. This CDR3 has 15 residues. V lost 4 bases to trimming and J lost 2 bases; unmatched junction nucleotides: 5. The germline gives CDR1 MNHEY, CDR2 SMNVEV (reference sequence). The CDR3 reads CASSSAGAYTDTQYF. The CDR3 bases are TGTGCCAGCAGTTCAGCGGGGGCCTACACAGATACGCAGTATTTT.

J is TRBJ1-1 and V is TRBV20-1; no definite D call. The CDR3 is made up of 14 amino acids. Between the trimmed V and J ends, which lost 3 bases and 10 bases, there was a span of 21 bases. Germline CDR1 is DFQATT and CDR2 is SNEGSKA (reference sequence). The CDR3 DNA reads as TGCAGTGCTAGCATCTTAAGCCAGACCTCCGGAGCTTTCTTT. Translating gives CSASILSQTSGAFF.

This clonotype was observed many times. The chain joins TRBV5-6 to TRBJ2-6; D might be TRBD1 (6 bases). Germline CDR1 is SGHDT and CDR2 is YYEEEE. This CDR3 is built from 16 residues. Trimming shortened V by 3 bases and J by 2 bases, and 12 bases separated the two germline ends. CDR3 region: CASSYRVATGANVLTF. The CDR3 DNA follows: TGTGCCAGCAGCTACAGGGTGGCCACTGGGGCCAACGTCCTGACTTTC.

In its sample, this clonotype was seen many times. The CDR3 reads CASSVGGVAYNEQFF. The CDR3 bases are TGTGCCAGCAGCGTAGGGGGGGTCGCCTACAATGAGCAGTTCTTC. The chain employs TRBV9 and TRBJ2-1; TRBD2 might be the D (6 bases). The V end was cut by 0 bases, the J end by 2 bases, with 9 bases between. Germline V gives CDR1 SGDLS, CDR2 YYNGEE. The CDR3 is 15 amino acids.

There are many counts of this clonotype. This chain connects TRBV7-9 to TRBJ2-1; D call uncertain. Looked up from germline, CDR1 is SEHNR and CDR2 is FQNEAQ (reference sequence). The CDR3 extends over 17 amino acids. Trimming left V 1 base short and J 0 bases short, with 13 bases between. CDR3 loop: CASSLGIWNSSYNEQFF. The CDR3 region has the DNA TGTGCCAGCAGCTTAGGGATCTGGAACAGCTCCTACAATGAGCAGTTCTTC.

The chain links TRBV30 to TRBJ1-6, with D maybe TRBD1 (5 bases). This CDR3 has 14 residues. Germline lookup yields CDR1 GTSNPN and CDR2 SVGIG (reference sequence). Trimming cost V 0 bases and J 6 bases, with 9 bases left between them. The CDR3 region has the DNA TGTGCCTGGAGTGTACGGGGCCGTAATTCACCCCTCCACTTT. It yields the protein CAWSVRGRNSPLHF.

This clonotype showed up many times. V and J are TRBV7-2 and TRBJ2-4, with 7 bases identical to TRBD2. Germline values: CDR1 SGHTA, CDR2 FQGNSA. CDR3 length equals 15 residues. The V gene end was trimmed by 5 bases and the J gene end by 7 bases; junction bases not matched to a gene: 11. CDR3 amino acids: CASSTIWGGENIQYF. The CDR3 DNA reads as TGTGCCAGCAGCACAATCTGGGGAGGGGAGAACATTCAGTACTTC. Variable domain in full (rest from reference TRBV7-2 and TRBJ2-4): GAGVSQSPSNKVTEKGKDVELRCDPISGHTALYWYRQSLGQGLEFLIYFQGNSAPDKSGLPSDRFSAERTGGSVSTLTIQRTQQEDSAVYLCASSTIWGGENIQYFGAGTRLSVL.

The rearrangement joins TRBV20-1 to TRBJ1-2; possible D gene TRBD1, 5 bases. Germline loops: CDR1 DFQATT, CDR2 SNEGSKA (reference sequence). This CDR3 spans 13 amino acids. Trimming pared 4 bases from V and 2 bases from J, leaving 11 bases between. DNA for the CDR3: TGCAGTGCTAAGGAGGGACGGAACTATGGCTACACCTTC. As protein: CSAKEGRNYGYTF.

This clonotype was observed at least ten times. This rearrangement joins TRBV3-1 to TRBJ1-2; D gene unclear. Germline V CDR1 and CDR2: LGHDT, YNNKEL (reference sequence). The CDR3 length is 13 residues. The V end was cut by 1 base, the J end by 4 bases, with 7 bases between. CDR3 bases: TGTGCCAGCAGCCAAGGTCTATTCTATGGCTACACCTTC. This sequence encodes CASSQGLFYGYTF.

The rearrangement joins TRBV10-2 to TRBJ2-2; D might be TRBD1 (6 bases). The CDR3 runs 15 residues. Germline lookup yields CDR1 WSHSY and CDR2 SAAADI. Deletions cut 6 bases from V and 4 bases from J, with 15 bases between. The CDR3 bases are TGCGCCAGCAGGAACAGGGTATTAGGCACCGGGGAGCTGTTTTTT. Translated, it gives CASRNRVLGTGELFF.

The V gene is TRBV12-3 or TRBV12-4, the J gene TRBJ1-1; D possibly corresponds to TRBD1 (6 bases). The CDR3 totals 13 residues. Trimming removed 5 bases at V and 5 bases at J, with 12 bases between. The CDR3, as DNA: TGTGCCAGCAGTACAGGGTCCTATACTGAAGCTTTCTTT. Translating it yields CASSTGSYTEAFF.

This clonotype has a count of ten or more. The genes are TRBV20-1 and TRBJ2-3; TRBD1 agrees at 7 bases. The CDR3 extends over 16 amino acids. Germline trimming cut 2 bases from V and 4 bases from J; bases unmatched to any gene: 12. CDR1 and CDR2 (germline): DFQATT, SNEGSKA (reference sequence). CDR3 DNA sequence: TGCAGTGCTAGACCCCACTCGAGACAGGGCCCAGATACGCAGTATTTT. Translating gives CSARPHSRQGPDTQYF.

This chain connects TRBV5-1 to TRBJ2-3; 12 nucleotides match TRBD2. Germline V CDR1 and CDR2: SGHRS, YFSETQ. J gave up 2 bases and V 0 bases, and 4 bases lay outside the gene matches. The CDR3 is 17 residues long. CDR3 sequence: CASSLAPSGGATDTQYF. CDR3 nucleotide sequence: TGCGCCAGCAGCTTGGCGCCTAGCGGGGGGGCCACAGATACGCAGTATTTT.

This CDR3 is CASSSRTRPMGTGELFF. CDR3 nucleotide sequence: TGTGCCAGCAGTTCCCGGACTCGACCGATGGGCACCGGGGAGCTGTTTTTT. The V and J genes are TRBV9 and TRBJ2-2, with D perhaps matching TRBD2 (5 bases). The V end was cut by 5 bases, the J end by 4 bases, with 21 bases between. The CDR3 is 17 amino acids. The germline gives CDR1 SGDLS, CDR2 YYNGEE. Full variable domain (rest looked up from reference TRBV9 and TRBJ2-2): DSGVTQTPKHLITATGQRVTLRCSPRSGDLSVYWYQQSLDQGLQFLIQYYNGEERAKGNILERFSAQQFPDLHSELNLSSLELGDSALYFCASSSRTRPMGTGELFFGEGSRLTVL.

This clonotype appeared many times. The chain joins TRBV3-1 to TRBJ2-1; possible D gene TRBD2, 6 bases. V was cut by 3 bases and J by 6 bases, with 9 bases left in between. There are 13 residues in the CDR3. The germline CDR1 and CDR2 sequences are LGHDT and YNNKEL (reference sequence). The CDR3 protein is CASSQGGSNEQFF. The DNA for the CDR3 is TGTGCCAGCAGCCAGGGAGGTAGCAATGAGCAGTTCTTC.

This CDR3 reads CASSQDQGRSYF. The CDR3 coding sequence is TGTGCCAGCAGCCAAGATCAGGGACGGTCATATTTT. This chain connects TRBV4-2 to TRBJ1-3; D perhaps matches TRBD1 (5 bases). Germline values: CDR1 LGHNA, CDR2 YNFKEQ. Trimming removed 0 bases from V and 15 bases from J, with 12 bases in between. CDR3 length: 12 residues.

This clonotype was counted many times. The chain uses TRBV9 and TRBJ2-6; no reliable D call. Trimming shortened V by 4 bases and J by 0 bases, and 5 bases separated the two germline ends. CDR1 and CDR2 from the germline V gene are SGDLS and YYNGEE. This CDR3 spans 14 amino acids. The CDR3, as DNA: TGTGCCAGCAGCACCGACTCTGGGGCCAACGTCCTGACTTTC. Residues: CASSTDSGANVLTF.

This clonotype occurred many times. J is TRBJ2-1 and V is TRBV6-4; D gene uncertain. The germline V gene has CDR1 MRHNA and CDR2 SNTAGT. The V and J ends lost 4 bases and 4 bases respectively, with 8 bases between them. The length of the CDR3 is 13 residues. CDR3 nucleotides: TGTGCCAGCAGTGCGGAAGGGTACAATGAGCAGTTCTTC. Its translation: CASSAEGYNEQFF.

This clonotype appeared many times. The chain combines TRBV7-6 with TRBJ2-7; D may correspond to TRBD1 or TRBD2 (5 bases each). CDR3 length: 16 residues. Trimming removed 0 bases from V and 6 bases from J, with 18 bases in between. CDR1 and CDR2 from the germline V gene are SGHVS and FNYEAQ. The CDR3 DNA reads TGTGCCAGCAGCTTAGCCGGGGCAGGGCCTACTCTCGAGCAGTACTTC. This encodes CASSLAGAGPTLEQYF.

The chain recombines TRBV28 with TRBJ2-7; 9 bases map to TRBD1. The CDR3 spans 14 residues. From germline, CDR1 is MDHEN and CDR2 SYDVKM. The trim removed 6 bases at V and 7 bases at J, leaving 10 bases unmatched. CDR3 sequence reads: CASRSGTGYLEQYF. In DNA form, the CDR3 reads TGTGCCAGCAGGTCCGGGACAGGGTATCTTGAGCAGTACTTC.

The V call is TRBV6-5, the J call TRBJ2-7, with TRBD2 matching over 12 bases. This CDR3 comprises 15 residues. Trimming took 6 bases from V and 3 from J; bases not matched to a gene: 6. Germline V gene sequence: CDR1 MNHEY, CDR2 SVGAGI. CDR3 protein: CASSARLAGDYEQYF. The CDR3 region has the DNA TGTGCCAGCAGCGCCAGACTAGCGGGAGACTACGAGCAGTACTTC.

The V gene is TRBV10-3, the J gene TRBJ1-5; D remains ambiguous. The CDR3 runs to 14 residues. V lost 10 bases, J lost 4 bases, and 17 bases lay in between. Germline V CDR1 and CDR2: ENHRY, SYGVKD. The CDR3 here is CATDDNRLNQPQHF. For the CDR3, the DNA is TGTGCCACCGACGATAACCGTTTGAATCAGCCCCAGCATTTT.

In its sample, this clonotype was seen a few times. CDR3 amino acids: CSVAGARSGELFF. The CDR3 DNA sequence: TGCAGCGTTGCGGGGGCCCGTAGCGGGGAGCTGTTTTTT. The chain carries TRBV29-1 and TRBJ2-2; D is possibly TRBD1 or TRBD2 (6 bases each). The germline gives CDR1 SQVTM, CDR2 ANQGSEA. The CDR3 extends over 13 amino acids. V gave up 4 bases and J gave up 7 bases, with 13 bases separating them.

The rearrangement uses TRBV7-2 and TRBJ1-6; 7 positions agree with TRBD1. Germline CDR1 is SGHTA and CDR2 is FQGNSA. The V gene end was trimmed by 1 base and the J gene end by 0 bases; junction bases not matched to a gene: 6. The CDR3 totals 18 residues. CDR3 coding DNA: TGTGCCAGCAGCTTAGATCAGGGGGTGAGCTCCTATAATTCACCCCTCCACTTT. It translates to CASSLDQGVSSYNSPLHF.

Here the CDR3 DNA reads TGTGCCTGGAGCCAAGGGGATAATTCACCCCTCCACTTT. It yields the protein CAWSQGDNSPLHF. The chain combines TRBV30 with TRBJ1-6, with D perhaps matching TRBD1 (5 bases). This CDR3 region has 13 residues. Germline assignment: CDR1 GTSNPN and CDR2 SVGIG (reference sequence). V was shortened by 3 bases and J by 5 bases, with 8 bases between the two germline ends.

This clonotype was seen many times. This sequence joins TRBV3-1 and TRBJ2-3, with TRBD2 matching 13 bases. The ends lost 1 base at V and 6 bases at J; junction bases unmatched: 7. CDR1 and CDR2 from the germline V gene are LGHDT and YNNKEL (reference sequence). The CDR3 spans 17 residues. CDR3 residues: CASSQGGLAGALDTQYF. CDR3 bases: TGTGCCAGCAGCCAAGGAGGACTAGCGGGGGCCCTGGATACGCAGTATTTT.

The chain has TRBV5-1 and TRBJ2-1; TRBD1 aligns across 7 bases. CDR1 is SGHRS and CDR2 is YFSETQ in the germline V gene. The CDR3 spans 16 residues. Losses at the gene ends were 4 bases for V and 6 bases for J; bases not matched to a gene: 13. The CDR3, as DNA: TGCGCCAGCAGCAAAAAAGACAGGGCGATGCCCAATGAGCAGTTCTTC. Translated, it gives CASSKKDRAMPNEQFF.